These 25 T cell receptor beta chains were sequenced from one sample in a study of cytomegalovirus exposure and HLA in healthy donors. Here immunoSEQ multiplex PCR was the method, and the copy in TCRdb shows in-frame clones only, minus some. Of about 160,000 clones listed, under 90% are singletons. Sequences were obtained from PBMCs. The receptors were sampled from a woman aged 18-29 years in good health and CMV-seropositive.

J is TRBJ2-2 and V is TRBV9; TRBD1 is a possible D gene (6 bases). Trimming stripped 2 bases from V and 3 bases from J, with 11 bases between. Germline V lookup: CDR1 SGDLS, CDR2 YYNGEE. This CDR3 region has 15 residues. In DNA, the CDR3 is TGTGCCAGCAGCGTTGTTTCAGGGGACACCGGGGAGCTGTTTTTT. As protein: CASSVVSGDTGELFF.

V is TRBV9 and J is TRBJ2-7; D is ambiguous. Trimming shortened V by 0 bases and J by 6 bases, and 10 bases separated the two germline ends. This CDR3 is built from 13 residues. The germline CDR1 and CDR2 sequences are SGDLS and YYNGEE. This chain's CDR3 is CASSVGAGREQYF. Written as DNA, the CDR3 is TGTGCCAGCAGCGTAGGGGCAGGCCGCGAGCAGTACTTC.

This CDR3 is CASSSPRQGSNQPQHF. DNA for the CDR3: TGTGCCAGCAGTTCACCCCGTCAGGGAAGCAATCAGCCCCAGCATTTT. This chain links TRBV28 with TRBJ1-5; tentative D call: TRBD1 (5 bases). Germline loops: CDR1 MDHEN, CDR2 SYDVKM. Trimming pared 4 bases from V and 1 base from J, leaving 14 bases between. The CDR3 consists of 16 residues.

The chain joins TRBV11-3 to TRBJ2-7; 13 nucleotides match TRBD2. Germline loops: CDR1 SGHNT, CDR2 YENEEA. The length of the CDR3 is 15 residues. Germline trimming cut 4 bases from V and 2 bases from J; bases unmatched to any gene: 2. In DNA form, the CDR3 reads TGTGCCAGCAGCTACGGGACTAGCGGGACCTACGAGCAGTACTTC. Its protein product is CASSYGTSGTYEQYF.

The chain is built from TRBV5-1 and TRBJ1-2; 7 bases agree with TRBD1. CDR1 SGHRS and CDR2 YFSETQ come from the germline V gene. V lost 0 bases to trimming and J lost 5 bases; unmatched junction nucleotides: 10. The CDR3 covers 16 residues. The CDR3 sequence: CASSLDYRDSLYGYTF. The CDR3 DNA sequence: TGCGCCAGCAGCTTGGATTACCGGGACAGCCTTTATGGCTACACCTTC.

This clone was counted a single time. Written as DNA, the CDR3 is TGTGCCATAAGCGGGGGGAAAGGGTACACCATATATTTT. Its protein is CAISGGKGYTIYF. The chain carries TRBV28 and TRBJ1-3, with D maybe TRBD1 (5 bases). In germline, CDR1 is MDHEN, CDR2 SYDVKM. Deletions cut 10 bases from V and 8 bases from J, with 18 bases between. This CDR3 is built from 13 residues.

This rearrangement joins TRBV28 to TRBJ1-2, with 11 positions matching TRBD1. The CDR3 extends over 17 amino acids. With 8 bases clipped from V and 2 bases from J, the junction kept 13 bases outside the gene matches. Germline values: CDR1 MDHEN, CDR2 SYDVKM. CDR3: CASVRAVGTGGNYGYTF. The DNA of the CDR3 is TGTGCCAGCGTCCGGGCCGTCGGGACAGGGGGAAACTATGGCTACACCTTC.

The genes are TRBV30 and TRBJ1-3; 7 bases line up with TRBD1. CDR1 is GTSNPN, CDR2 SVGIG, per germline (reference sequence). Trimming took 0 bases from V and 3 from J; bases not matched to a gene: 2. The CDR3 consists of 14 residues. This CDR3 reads CAWSVGGYGNTIYF. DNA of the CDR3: TGTGCCTGGAGTGTAGGGGGCTATGGAAACACCATATATTTT.

The CDR3 reads CASSLGLAGRQETQYF. CDR3 in DNA: TGTGCCAGCAGCTTAGGACTAGCGGGGCGCCAAGAGACCCAGTACTTC. This rearrangement joins TRBV7-2 to TRBJ2-5; TRBD2 agrees at 11 bases. Trimming removed 1 base from V and 1 base from J; junction bases left unmatched: 2. The CDR3 contains 16 residues. The germline CDR1 and CDR2 sequences are SGHTA and FQGNSA.

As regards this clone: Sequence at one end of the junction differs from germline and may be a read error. The CDR3 coding sequence is TGTGCCGGCAGTTTATCCCGACAGGGGGGCTTGCAAAACATTCAGTACTTC. Translation: CAGSLSRQGGLQNIQYF. V and J are TRBV27 and TRBJ2-4, with 9 bases aligning to TRBD1. Germline-derived CDR1 and CDR2 are MNHEY and SMNVEV (reference sequence). There are 17 residues in the CDR3.

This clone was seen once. CDR3 in DNA: TGTGCCAGTAGCAAAACAGGAGTAAGCTCCTACGAGCAGTACTTC. The encoded protein is CASSKTGVSSYEQYF. The chain employs TRBV19 and TRBJ2-7; tentative D call: TRBD1 (5 bases). There are 15 residues in the CDR3. Trimming removed 6 bases at V and 0 bases at J, with 15 bases between. Germline V CDR1 and CDR2: LNHDA, SQIVND (reference sequence).

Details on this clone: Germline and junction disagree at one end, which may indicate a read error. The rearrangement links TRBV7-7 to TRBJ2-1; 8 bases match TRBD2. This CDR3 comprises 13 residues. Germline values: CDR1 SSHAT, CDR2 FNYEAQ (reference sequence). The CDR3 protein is CASSYSGSGEQFF. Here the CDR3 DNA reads TGTGCTAGCAGCTACAGCGGGAGTGGTGAGCAGTTCTTC.

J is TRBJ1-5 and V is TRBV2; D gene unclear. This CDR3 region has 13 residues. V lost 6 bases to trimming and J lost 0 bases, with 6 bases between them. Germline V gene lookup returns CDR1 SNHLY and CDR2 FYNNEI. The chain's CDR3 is CASSENSNQPQHF. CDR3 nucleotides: TGTGCCAGCAGCGAGAATAGCAATCAGCCCCAGCATTTT.

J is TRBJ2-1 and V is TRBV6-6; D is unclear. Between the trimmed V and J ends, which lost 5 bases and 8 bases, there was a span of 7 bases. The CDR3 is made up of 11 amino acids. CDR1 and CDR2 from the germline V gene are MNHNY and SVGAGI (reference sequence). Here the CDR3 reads CASSIRDEQFF. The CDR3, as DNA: TGTGCCAGCAGTATTAGAGATGAGCAGTTCTTC.

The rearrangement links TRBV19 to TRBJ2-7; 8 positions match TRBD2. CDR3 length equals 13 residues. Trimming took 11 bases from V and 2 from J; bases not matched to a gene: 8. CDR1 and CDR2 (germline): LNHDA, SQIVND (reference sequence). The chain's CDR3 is CASSTGGPYEQYF. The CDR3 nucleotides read TGTGCCTCCTCGACGGGAGGGCCCTACGAGCAGTACTTC.

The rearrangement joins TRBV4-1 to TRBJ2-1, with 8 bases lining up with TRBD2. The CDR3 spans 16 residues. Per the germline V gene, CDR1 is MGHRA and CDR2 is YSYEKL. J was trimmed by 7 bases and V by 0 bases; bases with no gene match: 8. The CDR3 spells CASSQEASGRWNEQFF. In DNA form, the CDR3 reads TGCGCCAGCAGCCAAGAAGCTAGCGGGCGATGGAATGAGCAGTTCTTC.

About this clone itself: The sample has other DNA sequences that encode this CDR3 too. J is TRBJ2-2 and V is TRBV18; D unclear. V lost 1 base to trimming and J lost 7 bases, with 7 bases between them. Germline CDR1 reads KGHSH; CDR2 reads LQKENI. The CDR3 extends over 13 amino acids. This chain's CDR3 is CASSPRGFGELFF. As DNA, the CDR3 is TGTGCCAGCTCACCACGTGGCTTCGGGGAGCTGTTTTTT.

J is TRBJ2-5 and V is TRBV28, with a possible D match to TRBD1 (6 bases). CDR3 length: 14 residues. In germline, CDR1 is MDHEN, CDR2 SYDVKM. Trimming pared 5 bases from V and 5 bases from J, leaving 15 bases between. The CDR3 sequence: CASSITGLGETQYF. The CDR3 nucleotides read TGTGCCAGCAGTATAACAGGGCTCGGCGAGACCCAGTACTTC.

The CDR3 reads CASSPDKNYEQYF. CDR3 coding DNA: TGTGCCAGCAGCCCCGACAAGAACTACGAGCAGTACTTC. The J gene is TRBJ2-7, the V gene TRBV7-2; D unclear. There are 13 residues in the CDR3. Germline V CDR1 and CDR2: SGHTA, FQGNSA. Between the trimmed V and J ends, which lost 5 bases and 3 bases, there was a span of 11 bases. The variable domain in full, with the rest retrieved from reference TRBV7-2 and TRBJ2-7, is GAGVSQSPSNKVTEKGKDVELRCDPISGHTALYWYRQSLGQGLEFLIYFQGNSAPDKSGLPSDRFSAERTGGSVSTLTIQRTQQEDSAVYLCASSPDKNYEQYFGPGTRLTVT.

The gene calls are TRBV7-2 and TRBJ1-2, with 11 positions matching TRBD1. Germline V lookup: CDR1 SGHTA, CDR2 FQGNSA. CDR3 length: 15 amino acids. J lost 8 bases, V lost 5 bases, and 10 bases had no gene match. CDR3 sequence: CASSPRDRGTLGYTF. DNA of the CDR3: TGTGCCAGCAGCCCCCGGGACAGGGGGACGTTGGGCTACACCTTC.

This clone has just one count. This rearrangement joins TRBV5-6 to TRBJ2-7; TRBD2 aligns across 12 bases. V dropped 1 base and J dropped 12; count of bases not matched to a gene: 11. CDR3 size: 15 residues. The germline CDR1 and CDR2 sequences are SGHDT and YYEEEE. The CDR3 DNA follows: TGTGCCAGCAGCTTGAATCGACTAGCGGGAGTTATAGCGTACTTC. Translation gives CASSLNRLAGVIAYF.

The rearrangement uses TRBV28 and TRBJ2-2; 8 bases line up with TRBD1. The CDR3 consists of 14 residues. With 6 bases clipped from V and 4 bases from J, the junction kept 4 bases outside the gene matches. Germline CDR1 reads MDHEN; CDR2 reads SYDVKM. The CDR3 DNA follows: TGTGCCAGCAGGGGGGACAGGCCCACCGGGGAGCTGTTTTTT. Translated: CASRGDRPTGELFF.

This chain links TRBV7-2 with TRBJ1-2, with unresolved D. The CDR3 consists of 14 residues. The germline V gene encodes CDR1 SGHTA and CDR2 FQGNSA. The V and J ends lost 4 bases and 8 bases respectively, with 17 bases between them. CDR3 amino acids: CASSSYSRGGGYTF. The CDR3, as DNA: TGTGCCAGCAGCTCATACTCCCGGGGAGGAGGCTACACCTTC. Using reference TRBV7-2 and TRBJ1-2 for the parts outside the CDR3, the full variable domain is GAGVSQSPSNKVTEKGKDVELRCDPISGHTALYWYRQSLGQGLEFLIYFQGNSAPDKSGLPSDRFSAERTGGSVSTLTIQRTQQEDSAVYLCASSSYSRGGGYTFGSGTRLTVV.

CDR3 bases: TGTGCCAGCAGCCAAACCAGAAGCGGGAGAAACTACAATGAGCAGTTCTTC. It is translated as CASSQTRSGRNYNEQFF. The rearrangement links TRBV9 to TRBJ2-1; 8 bases match TRBD2. This CDR3 has 17 amino acids. V dropped 4 bases and J dropped 3; count of bases not matched to a gene: 12. Germline CDR1 and CDR2: SGDLS and YYNGEE.

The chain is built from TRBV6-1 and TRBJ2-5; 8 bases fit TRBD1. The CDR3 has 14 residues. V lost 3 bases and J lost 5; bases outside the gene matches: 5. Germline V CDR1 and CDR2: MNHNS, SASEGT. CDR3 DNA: TGTGCCAGCAGTGACAGGGGGCTCCGGGAGACCCAGTACTTC. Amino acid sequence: CASSDRGLRETQYF.